One T cell receptor beta chain is described in this entry. Its antigen remains unknown. This specimen belongs to a study of CD4 T cells in relation to SARS-CoV-2 and coronaviruses. Study-level information: TCR beta CDR3s were sequenced after approximately 9-day antigen culture of PBMCs.

Profiled with immunoSEQ multiplex PCR; TCRdb holds only in-frame clones, not every one. The data contain 15,000 to 20,000 clones, more than 70% of them seen just once; the ten biggest clones take up about 20%. CD4+ T cells from unexposed donors were obtained before the COVID-19 pandemic (2011-2018). The cells were cultured for less than twelve days before CD4+ T cells were isolated. Germline CDR1 reads LNHNV; CDR2 reads YYDKDF (reference sequence). The CDR3 contains 17 residues. J was trimmed by 2 bases and V by 1 base; bases with no gene match: 7. Study outcomes and limitations: This crossreactivity analysis covered spike protein alone, no other viral proteins. Samples before the pandemic and after infection were not matched within any donor.

What was sequenced was CD4+ T cells from PBMCs, cultured in vitro. The clonotype comes from a human donor in good health. This sequence joins TRBV15 and TRBJ2-3; 9 positions agree with TRBD2. The CDR3 loop is CATSRVSLAGATDTQYF. As DNA, the CDR3 is TGTGCCACCAGCAGAGTCTCGTTAGCGGGAGCCACAGATACGCAGTATTTT.